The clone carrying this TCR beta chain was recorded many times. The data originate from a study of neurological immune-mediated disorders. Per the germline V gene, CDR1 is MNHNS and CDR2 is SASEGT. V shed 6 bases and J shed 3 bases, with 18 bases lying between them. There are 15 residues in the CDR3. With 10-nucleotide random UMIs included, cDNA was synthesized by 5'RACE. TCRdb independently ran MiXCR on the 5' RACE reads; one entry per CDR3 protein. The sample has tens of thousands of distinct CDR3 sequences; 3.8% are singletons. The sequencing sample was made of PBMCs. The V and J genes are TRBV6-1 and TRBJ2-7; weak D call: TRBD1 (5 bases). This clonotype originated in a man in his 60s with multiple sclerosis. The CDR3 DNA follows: TGTGCCAGCAGCGTTCAACAGGTCCCGGGCTACGAGCAGTACTTC. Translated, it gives CASSVQQVPGYEQYF.